This TCR beta chain emerged from a study of neurological immune-mediated disorders. General study results and limits: Sharing of CDR3 amino acid sequences among expanded clones across subjects was absent, suggesting private repertoires in all groups. TCR clonal expansion peaked in HTLV-1-associated myelopathy patients and was lowest in multiple sclerosis patients. It was the repertoires of 18 of 34 multiple sclerosis patients that phylogenetic grouping placed in one related-CDR3 cluster, which is a possible signature.

As for this clonotype: Its target is unknown.

The cDNA was generated by 5'RACE with 10-nucleotide random UMIs. TCRdb processed the 5' RACE reads anew with MiXCR; each CDR3 protein has one entry. The table lists some 66,000 distinct CDR3 sequences, 4.5% of them singletons. This sequence originates from a man aged 25 to 40 with multiple sclerosis. The sequenced material came from PBMCs.

The CDR3: CASSGKRGLEAFF. The CDR3 DNA sequence: TGTGCCAGCAGCGGGAAAAGGGGTCTAGAAGCTTTCTTT. The gene calls are TRBV9 and TRBJ1-1; maybe TRBD1 (5 bases). The germline V and J ends were trimmed by 3 bases and 8 bases, with 14 bases remaining between them. From germline, CDR1 is SGDLS and CDR2 YYNGEE. The CDR3 runs 13 residues.